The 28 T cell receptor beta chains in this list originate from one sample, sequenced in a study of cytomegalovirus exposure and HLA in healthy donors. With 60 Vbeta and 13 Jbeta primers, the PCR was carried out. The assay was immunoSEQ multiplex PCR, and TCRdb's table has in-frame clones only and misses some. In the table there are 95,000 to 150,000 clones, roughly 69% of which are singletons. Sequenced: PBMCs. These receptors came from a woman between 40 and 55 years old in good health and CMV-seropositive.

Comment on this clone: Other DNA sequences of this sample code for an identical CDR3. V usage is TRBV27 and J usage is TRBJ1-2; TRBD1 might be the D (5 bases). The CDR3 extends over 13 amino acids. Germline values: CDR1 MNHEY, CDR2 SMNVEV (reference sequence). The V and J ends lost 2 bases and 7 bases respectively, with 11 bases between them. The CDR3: CASSLKGVGGYTF. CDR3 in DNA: TGTGCCAGCAGTTTAAAAGGGGTGGGTGGCTACACCTTC.

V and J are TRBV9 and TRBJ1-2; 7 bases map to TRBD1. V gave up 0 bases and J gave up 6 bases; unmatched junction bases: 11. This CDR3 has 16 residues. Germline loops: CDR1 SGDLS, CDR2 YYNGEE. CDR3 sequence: CASSVGSRGLSDGYTF. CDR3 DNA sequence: TGTGCCAGCAGCGTAGGTTCAAGGGGGCTTTCGGATGGCTACACCTTC.

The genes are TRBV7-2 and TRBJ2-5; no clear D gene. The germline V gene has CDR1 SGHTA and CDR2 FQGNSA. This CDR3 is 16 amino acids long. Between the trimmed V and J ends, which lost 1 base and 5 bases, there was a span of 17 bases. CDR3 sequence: CASSLVGDPGIETQYF. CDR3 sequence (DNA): TGTGCCAGCAGCTTAGTTGGTGACCCAGGAATCGAGACCCAGTACTTC.

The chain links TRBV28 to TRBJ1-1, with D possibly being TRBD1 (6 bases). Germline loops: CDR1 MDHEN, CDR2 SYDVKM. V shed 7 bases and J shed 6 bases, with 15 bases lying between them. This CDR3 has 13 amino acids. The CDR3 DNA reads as TGTGCCAGCATTCGAAACAGGGCGCCTGAAGCTTTCTTT. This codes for CASIRNRAPEAFF.

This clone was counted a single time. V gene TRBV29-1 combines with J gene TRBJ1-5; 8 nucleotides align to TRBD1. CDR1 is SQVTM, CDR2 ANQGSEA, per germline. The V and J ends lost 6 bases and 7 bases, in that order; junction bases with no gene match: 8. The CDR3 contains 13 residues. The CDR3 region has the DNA TGCAGCGTAGAAACAGGGGGTGGGCAGCCCCAGCATTTT. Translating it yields CSVETGGGQPQHF.

In nucleotides, the CDR3 is TGTGCCAGCAGCCCGGGAGCCAGGGGGGCGGACATTCAGTACTTC. It encodes CASSPGARGADIQYF. The chain carries TRBV9 and TRBJ2-4; the D gene is possibly TRBD1 (7 bases). The germline V gene has CDR1 SGDLS and CDR2 YYNGEE. This CDR3 is built from 15 residues. Trimming shortened V by 4 bases and J by 8 bases, and 19 bases separated the two germline ends.

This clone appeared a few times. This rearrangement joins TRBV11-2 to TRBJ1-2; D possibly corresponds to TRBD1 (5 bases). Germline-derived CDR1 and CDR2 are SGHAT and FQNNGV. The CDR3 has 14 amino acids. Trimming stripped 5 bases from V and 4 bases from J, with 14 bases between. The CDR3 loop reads CASSETGGLYGYTF. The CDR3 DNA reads TGTGCCAGCAGCGAAACAGGCGGCCTCTATGGCTACACCTTC.

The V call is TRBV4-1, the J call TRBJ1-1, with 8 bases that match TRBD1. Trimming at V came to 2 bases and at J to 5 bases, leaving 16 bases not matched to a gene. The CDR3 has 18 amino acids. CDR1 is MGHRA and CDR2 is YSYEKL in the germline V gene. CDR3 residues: CASSQSLYQGAMGTEAFF. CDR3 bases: TGCGCCAGCAGCCAATCGTTGTACCAGGGGGCTATGGGGACTGAAGCTTTCTTT.

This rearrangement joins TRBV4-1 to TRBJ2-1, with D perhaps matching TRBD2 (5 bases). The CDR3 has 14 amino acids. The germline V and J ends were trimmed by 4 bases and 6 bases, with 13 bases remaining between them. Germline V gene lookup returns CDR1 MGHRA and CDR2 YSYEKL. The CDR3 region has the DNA TGCGCCAGCAGCCTCAGCGGACTGCGCAATGAGCAGTTCTTC. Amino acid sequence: CASSLSGLRNEQFF.

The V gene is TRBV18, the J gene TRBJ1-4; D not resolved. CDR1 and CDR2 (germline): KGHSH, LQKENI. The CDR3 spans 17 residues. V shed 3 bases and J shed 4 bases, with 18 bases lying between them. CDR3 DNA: TGTGCCAGCTCACCGAGCCTACCTTTGGGAGTTAATGAAAAACTGTTTTTT. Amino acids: CASSPSLPLGVNEKLFF. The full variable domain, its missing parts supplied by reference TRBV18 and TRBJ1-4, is NAGVMQNPRHLVRRRGQEARLRCSPMKGHSHVYWYRQLPEEGLKFMVYLQKENIIDESGMPKERFSAEFPKEGPSILRIQQVVRGDSAAYFCASSPSLPLGVNEKLFFGSGTQLSVL.

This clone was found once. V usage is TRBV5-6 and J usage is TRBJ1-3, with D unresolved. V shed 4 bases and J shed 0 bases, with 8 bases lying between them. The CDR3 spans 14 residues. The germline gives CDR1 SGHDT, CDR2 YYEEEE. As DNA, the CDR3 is TGTGCCAGCAGCAGACTTTCCTCTGGAAACACCATATATTTT. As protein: CASSRLSSGNTIYF.

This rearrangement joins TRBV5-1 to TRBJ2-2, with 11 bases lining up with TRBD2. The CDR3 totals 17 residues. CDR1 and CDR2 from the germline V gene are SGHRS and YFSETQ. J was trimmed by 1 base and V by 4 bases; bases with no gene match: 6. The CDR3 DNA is TGCGCCAGCAGCCCTCGAACTAGCGGGGGGAACACCGGGGAGCTGTTTTTT. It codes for CASSPRTSGGNTGELFF. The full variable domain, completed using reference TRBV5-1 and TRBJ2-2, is KAGVTQTPRYLIKTRGQQVTLSCSPISGHRSVSWYQQTPGQGLQFLFEYFSETQRNKGNFPGRFSGRQFSNSRSEMNVSTLELGDSALYLCASSPRTSGGNTGELFFGEGSRLTVL.

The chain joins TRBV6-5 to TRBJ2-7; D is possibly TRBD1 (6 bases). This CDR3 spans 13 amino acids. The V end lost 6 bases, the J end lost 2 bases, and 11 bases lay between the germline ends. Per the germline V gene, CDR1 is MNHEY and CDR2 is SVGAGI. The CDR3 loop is CASRSGHPYEQYF. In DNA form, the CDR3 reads TGTGCCAGCAGATCGGGACATCCCTACGAGCAGTACTTC.

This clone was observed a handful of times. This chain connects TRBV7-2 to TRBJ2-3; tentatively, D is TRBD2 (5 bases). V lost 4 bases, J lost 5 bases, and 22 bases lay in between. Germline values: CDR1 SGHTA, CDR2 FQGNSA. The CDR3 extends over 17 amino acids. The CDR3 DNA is TGTGCCAGCAGCTCCCTCGTGACGGGGAGCGGCCGAGATACGCAGTATTTT. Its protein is CASSSLVTGSGRDTQYF.

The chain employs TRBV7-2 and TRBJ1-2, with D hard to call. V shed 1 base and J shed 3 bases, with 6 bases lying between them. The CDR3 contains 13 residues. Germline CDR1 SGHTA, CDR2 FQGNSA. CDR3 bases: TGTGCCAGCAGCTTAGGCCCGGACTATGGCTACACCTTC. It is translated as CASSLGPDYGYTF.

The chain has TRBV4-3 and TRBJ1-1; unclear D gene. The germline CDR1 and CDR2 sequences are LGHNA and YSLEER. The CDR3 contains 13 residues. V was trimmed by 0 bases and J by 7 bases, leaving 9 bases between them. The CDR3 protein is CASSQDAESEAFF. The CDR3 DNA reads TGCGCCAGCAGCCAAGATGCCGAGAGTGAAGCTTTCTTT.

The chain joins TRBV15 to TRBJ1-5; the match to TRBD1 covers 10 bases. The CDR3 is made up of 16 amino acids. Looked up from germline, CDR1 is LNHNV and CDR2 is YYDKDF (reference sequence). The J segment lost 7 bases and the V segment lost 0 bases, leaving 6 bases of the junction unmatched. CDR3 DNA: TGTGCCACCAGCAGAGATAGGACAGGGGGGTACCAGCCCCAGCATTTT. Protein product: CATSRDRTGGYQPQHF.

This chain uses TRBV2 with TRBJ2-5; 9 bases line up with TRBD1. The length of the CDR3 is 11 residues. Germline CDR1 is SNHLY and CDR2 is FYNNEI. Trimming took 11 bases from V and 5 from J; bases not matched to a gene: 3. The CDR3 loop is CAGGQGETQYF. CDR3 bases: TGTGCCGGTGGACAGGGGGAGACCCAGTACTTC. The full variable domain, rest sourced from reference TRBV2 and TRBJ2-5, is EPEVTQTPSHQVTQMGQEVILRCVPISNHLYFYWYRQILGQKVEFLVSFYNNEISEKSEIFDDQFSVERPDGSNFTLKIRSTKLEDSAMYFCAGGQGETQYFGPGTRLLVL.

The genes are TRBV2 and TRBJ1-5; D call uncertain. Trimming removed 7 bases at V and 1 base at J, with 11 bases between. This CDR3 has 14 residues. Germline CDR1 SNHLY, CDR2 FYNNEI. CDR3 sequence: CASTIGGSNQPQHF. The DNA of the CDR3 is TGTGCCAGCACGATTGGCGGGAGCAATCAGCCCCAGCATTTT.

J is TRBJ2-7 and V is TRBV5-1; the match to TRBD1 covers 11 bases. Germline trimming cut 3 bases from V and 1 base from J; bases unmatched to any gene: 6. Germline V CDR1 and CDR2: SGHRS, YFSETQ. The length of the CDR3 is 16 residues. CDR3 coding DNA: TGCGCCAGCAGCTCGTCCCGGGACAGGGGGTCCTACGAGCAGTACTTC. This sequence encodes CASSSSRDRGSYEQYF.

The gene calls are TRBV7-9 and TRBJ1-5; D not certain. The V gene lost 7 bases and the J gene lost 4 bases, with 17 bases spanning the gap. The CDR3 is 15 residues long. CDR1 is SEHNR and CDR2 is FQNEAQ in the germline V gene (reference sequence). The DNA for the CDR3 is TGTGCCAGCACCCCAGTAGGAGGCCTTAATCAGCCCCAGCATTTT. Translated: CASTPVGGLNQPQHF. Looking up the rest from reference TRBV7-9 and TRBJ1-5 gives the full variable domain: DTGVSQNPRHKITKRGQNVTFRCDPISEHNRLYWYRQTLGQGPEFLTYFQNEAQLEKSRLLSDRFSAERPKGSFSTLEIQRTEQGDSAMYLCASTPVGGLNQPQHFGDGTRLSIL.

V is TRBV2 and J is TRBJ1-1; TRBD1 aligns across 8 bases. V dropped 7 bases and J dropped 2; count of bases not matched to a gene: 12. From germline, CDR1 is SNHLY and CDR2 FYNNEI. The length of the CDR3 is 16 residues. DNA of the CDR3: TGTGCCAGCAAAGAATCAGGGGGCGGAAGAAACACTGAAGCTTTCTTT. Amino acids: CASKESGGGRNTEAFF.

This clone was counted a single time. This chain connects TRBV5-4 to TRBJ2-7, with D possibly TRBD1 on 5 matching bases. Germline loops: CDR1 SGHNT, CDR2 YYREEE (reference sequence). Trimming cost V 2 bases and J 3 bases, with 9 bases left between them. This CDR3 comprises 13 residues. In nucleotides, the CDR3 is TGTGCCAGCAGCTTTAGACAGAACTACGAGCAGTACTTC. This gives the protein CASSFRQNYEQYF.

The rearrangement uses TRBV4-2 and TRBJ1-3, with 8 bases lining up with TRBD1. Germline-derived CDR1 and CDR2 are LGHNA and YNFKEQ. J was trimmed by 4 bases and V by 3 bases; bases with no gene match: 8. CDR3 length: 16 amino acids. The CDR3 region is CASSHAAQGEGNTIYF. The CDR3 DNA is TGTGCCAGCAGCCACGCGGCACAGGGGGAAGGAAACACCATATATTTT.

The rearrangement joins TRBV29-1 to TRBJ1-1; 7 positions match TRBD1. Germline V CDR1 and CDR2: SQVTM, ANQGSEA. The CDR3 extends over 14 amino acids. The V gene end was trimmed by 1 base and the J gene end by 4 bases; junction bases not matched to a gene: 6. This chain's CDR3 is CSVEGHHRGTEAFF. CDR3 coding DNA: TGCAGCGTTGAAGGCCATCACAGGGGCACTGAAGCTTTCTTT.

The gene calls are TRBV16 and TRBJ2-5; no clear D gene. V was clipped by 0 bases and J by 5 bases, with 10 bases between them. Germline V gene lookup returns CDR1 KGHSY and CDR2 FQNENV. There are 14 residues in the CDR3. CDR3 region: CASSQSGPRETQYF. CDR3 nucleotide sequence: TGTGCCAGCAGCCAATCAGGTCCGAGGGAGACCCAGTACTTC.

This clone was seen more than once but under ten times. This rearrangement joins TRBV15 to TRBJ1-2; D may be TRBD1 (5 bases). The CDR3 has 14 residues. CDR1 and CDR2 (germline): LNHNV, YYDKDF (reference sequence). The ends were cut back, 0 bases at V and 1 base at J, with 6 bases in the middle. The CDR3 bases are TGTGCCACCAGCAGAGAGGGGGGTAACTATGGCTACACCTTC. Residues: CATSREGGNYGYTF. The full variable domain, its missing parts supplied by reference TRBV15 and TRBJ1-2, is DAMVIQNPRYQVTQFGKPVTLSCSQTLNHNVMYWYQQKSSQAPKLLFHYYDKDFNNEADTPDNFQSRRPNTSFCFLDIRSPGLGDTAMYLCATSREGGNYGYTFGSGTRLTVV.

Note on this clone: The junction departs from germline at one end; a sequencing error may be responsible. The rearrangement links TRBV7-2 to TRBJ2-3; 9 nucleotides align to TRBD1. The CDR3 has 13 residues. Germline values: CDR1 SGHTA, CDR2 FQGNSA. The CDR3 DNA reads TGTGCCAGCAGCCCGACGTCCGGGACAGGGCTTGATTTT. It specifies CASSPTSGTGLDF.